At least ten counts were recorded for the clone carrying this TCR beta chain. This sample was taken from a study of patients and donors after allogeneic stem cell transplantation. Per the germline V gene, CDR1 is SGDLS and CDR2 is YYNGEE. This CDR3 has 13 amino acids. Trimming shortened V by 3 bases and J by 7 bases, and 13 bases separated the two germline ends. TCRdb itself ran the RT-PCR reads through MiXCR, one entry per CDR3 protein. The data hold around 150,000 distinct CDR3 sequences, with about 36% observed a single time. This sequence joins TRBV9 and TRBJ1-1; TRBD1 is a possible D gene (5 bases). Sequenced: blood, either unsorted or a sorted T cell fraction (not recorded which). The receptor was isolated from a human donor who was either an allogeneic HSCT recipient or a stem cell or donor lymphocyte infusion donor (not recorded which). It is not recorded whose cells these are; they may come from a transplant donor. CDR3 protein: CASSAGTPNEAFF. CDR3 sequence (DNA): TGTGCCAGCAGCGCGGGGACCCCTAATGAAGCTTTCTTT.